These 15 T cell receptor beta chains were sequenced from one sample in a study of cytotoxic CD8 clonotypes in ibrutinib-treated CLL. TCRdb's table, derived via immunoSEQ multiplex PCR, lists solely in-frame clones and lacks some. The repertoire consists of some 140,000 clones, with approximately 90% occurring once and the leading ten covering roughly a tenth. The specimen comprised PBMCs, sampled after 12 months of ibrutinib treatment. The receptors derive from a human donor with chronic lymphocytic leukemia.

This clone showed up just a few times. The chain joins TRBV29-1 to TRBJ1-5; D gene ambiguous. The CDR3 has 13 residues. The germline V gene encodes CDR1 SQVTM and CDR2 ANQGSEA. V shed 4 bases and J shed 2 bases, with 9 bases lying between them. The CDR3, as DNA: TGCAGCGTTGGTAACCTAGGCAATCAGCCCCAGCATTTT. Amino acids: CSVGNLGNQPQHF.

V is TRBV27 and J is TRBJ2-7; 8 nucleotides match TRBD1. The CDR3 spans 15 residues. Per the germline V gene, CDR1 is MNHEY and CDR2 is SMNVEV (reference sequence). V trimming: 0 bases; J trimming: 7 bases; junction bases outside the gene matches: 8. CDR3 coding DNA: TGTGCCAGCAGTTTATCCGGGACAGGAACGCGGGAGCAGTACTTC. Its protein is CASSLSGTGTREQYF.

This chain links TRBV9 with TRBJ2-3; D is possibly TRBD2 (6 bases). The germline CDR1 and CDR2 sequences are SGDLS and YYNGEE. CDR3 length: 17 amino acids. V was shortened by 2 bases and J by 4 bases, with 20 bases between the two germline ends. The CDR3, as DNA: TGTGCCAGCAGCGTCACAGCTAGCGCCAGGAGCGCAGATACGCAGTATTTT. As protein: CASSVTASARSADTQYF.

This clone was seen just once. This sequence joins TRBV18 and TRBJ2-7, with TRBD2 identical over 8 bases. Germline V lookup: CDR1 KGHSH, CDR2 LQKENI. CDR3 length equals 16 residues. The V gene end was trimmed by 0 bases and the J gene end by 2 bases; junction bases not matched to a gene: 6. The CDR3 reads CASSPPSSGQPYEQYF. The CDR3 bases are TGTGCCAGCTCACCACCGTCTAGCGGGCAGCCCTACGAGCAGTACTTC.

The chain is built from TRBV11-2 and TRBJ2-1, with TRBD2 as a possible D gene (6 bases). There are 15 residues in the CDR3. Trimming took 5 bases from V and 8 from J, leaving 19 bases between them. CDR1 is SGHAT, CDR2 FQNNGV, per germline. The CDR3 spells CASSPVRGPWDEQFF. The CDR3 region has the DNA TGTGCCAGCAGCCCCGTGCGGGGCCCTTGGGATGAGCAGTTCTTC.

This rearrangement joins TRBV11-2 to TRBJ1-4; D not certain. This CDR3 spans 13 amino acids. Germline loops: CDR1 SGHAT, CDR2 FQNNGV. Trimming took 5 bases from V and 0 from J, leaving 4 bases between them. As DNA, the CDR3 is TGTGCCAGCAGCGAACCAACTAATGAAAAACTGTTTTTT. Translated, it gives CASSEPTNEKLFF.

The CDR3 sequence: CASGIPGGDSNQPQHF. The CDR3 bases are TGTGCCAGCGGAATCCCGGGGGGTGATAGCAATCAGCCCCAGCATTTT. The rearrangement joins TRBV6-6 to TRBJ1-5, with D perhaps TRBD1 (5 bases). Germline CDR1 and CDR2: MNHNY and SVGAGI (reference sequence). The CDR3 contains 16 residues. V lost 8 bases and J 0 bases, leaving 17 bases between the germline ends.

The chain carries TRBV2 and TRBJ2-7; 10 positions match TRBD2. The V segment lost 6 bases and the J segment 4 bases; nucleotides outside the gene matches: 3. The germline V gene has CDR1 SNHLY and CDR2 FYNNEI. The CDR3 length is 13 residues. The CDR3 bases are TGTGCCAGCAGACTAGCGGGAATTTACGAGCAGTACTTC. Its translation is CASRLAGIYEQYF.

The chain carries TRBV28 and TRBJ2-3; a weak D match, TRBD2 (6 bases). Germline CDR1 MDHEN, CDR2 SYDVKM. The CDR3 has 13 residues. V was trimmed by 1 base and J by 9 bases, leaving 11 bases between them. CDR3 nucleotides: TGTGCCAGCAGTTTATCTCCGGGGGTGACGCAGTATTTT. It codes for CASSLSPGVTQYF.

V and J are TRBV9 and TRBJ2-5; D is perhaps TRBD1 or TRBD2 (5 bases each). The CDR3 consists of 15 residues. V was pared by 3 bases and J by 3 bases, with 15 bases between. The V gene's germline CDR1 is SGDLS and CDR2 YYNGEE. The CDR3 reads CASSGPGPSKETQYF. CDR3 nucleotide sequence: TGTGCCAGCAGCGGTCCGGGACCGAGTAAAGAGACCCAGTACTTC. The full variable domain, completed using reference TRBV9 and TRBJ2-5, is DSGVTQTPKHLITATGQRVTLRCSPRSGDLSVYWYQQSLDQGLQFLIQYYNGEERAKGNILERFSAQQFPDLHSELNLSSLELGDSALYFCASSGPGPSKETQYFGPGTRLLVL.

The rearrangement joins TRBV19 to TRBJ2-2, with TRBD1 as a possible D gene (5 bases). This CDR3 is built from 16 residues. The ends were cut back, 7 bases at V and 1 base at J, with 16 bases in the middle. Per the germline V gene, CDR1 is LNHDA and CDR2 is SQIVND (reference sequence). Written as DNA, the CDR3 is TGTGCCAGTATGACAGACCTTTTTATGAACACCGGGGAGCTGTTTTTT. Translated: CASMTDLFMNTGELFF.

This clone was seen a few times. The V gene is TRBV6-1, the J gene TRBJ2-7; D unresolved. The CDR3 loop spans 11 amino acids. Trimming removed 5 bases from V and 2 bases from J, with 4 bases in between. Germline assignment: CDR1 MNHNS and CDR2 SASEGT. CDR3 DNA: TGTGCCAGCAGTCAAACCTACGAGCAGTACTTC. This translates into CASSQTYEQYF.

The chain uses TRBV19 and TRBJ2-7, with TRBD2 matching over 12 bases. The V gene end was trimmed by 10 bases and the J gene end by 2 bases; junction bases not matched to a gene: 12. From germline, CDR1 is LNHDA and CDR2 SQIVND (reference sequence). The CDR3 runs to 16 residues. The CDR3 is CATQSTSGSATYEQYF. CDR3 DNA sequence: TGTGCCACCCAATCGACTAGCGGGAGCGCTACCTACGAGCAGTACTTC.

This chain links TRBV13 with TRBJ2-4; D possibly corresponds to TRBD2 (6 bases). Germline V gene lookup returns CDR1 PRHDT and CDR2 FYEKMQ (reference sequence). The CDR3 has 13 amino acids. V shed 5 bases and J shed 8 bases, with 13 bases lying between them. Written as DNA, the CDR3 is TGTGCCAGCAGCCAGCGACGGAGGGACATTCAGTACTTC. Translated: CASSQRRRDIQYF.

In DNA form, the CDR3 reads TGTGCCAGCAGCCCAACCGGGACAGGGGGTGGCGAGCAGTACTTC. Its protein is CASSPTGTGGGEQYF. This chain joins TRBV6-5 and TRBJ2-7; TRBD1 matches 11 bases. The J segment lost 6 bases and the V segment lost 6 bases, leaving 10 bases of the junction unmatched. The CDR3 extends over 15 amino acids. Per germline, CDR1 MNHEY and CDR2 SVGAGI.